These T cell receptor beta chains were read from a single sample in a study of control samples from healthy donors and cancer patients. The assay was immunoSEQ multiplex PCR, and TCRdb's table has in-frame clones only and misses some. The sample carries approximately 69,000 clones, over 85% recorded once. Input material: PBMCs. Source of these receptors: a man aged 55 to 70 with colorectal cancer. The CDR3 runs from the conserved cysteine through the conserved F or W. Each record gives: J gene, clone size, CDR3 length, D gene, V gene, CDR3 protein, CDR3 DNA. D genes are given only for firm matches. The size entry is marked missing in some rows and otherwise reads once, few, many or a size class.

TRBJ1-5	-	14	-	TRBV4-1	CASSRAGPNQPQHF	TGCGCCAGCAGCCGGGCAGGACCTAATCAGCCCCAGCATTTT
TRBJ2-3	-	14	TRBD1	TRBV6-4	CASSDQGAEDTQYF	TGTGCCAGCAGTGACCAGGGGGCGGAAGATACGCAGTATTTT
TRBJ2-5	-	13	-	TRBV27	CASSFGGGETQYF	TGTGCCAGCAGTTTCGGAGGGGGGGAGACCCAGTACTTC
TRBJ1-2	-	16	TRBD1	TRBV7-2	CASSPGGQATSYGYTF	TGTGCCAGCAGCCCGGGAGGACAGGCAACAAGCTATGGCTACACCTTC
TRBJ1-1	few	13	-	TRBV11-1	CASSFGLNTEAFF	TGTGCCAGCAGCTTTGGGTTAAACACTGAAGCTTTCTTT
TRBJ2-2	-	15	-	TRBV2	CASSESRINTGELFF	TGTGCCAGCAGTGAAAGCCGGATAAACACCGGGGAGCTGTTTTTT
TRBJ2-7	-	13	-	TRBV27	CASRPTGAYEQYF	TGTGCCAGCCGCCCGACAGGAGCCTACGAGCAGTACTTC
TRBJ2-3	once	15	-	TRBV6-5	CASGRGGANTDTQYF	TGTGCCAGCGGGAGAGGGGGGGCCAACACAGATACGCAGTATTTT
TRBJ2-7	few	15	TRBD1	TRBV7-9	CASSVAPGQGHEQYF	TGTGCCAGCAGCGTCGCCCCGGGACAGGGCCACGAGCAGTACTTC
TRBJ1-2	-	14	-	TRBV7-2	CASSLNRGVDGYTF	TGTGCCAGCAGCTTAAATAGGGGGGTAGATGGCTACACCTTC
TRBJ1-2	-	14	-	TRBV30	CAWRVRAQLYGYTF	TGTGCCTGGAGGGTCCGGGCCCAACTCTATGGCTACACCTTC
TRBJ2-3	-	10	-	TRBV29-1	CSGSTDTQYF	TGCAGCGGGTCCACAGATACGCAGTATTTT
TRBJ1-5	-	13	-	TRBV7-9	CASSFGGQEPQHF	TGTGCCAGCAGCTTCGGGGGCCAAGAGCCCCAGCATTTT
TRBJ1-5	-	14	-	TRBV6-1	CASSEGLIRQPQHF	TGTGCCAGCAGTGAGGGGCTTATACGTCAGCCCCAGCATTTT
TRBJ2-2	-	15	-	TRBV10-2	CASRTGLVNTGELFF	TGCGCCAGCAGGACAGGCCTAGTAAACACCGGGGAGCTGTTTTTT
TRBJ1-4	-	15	TRBD1	TRBV3-1/TRBV3-2	CASRLGGTGYEKLFF	TGTGCCAGCAGGCTTGGAGGGACAGGGTATGAAAAACTGTTTTTT
TRBJ2-5	-	13	-	TRBV3-1/TRBV3-2	CASSQAVQETQYF	TGTGCCAGCAGCCAGGCGGTTCAAGAGACCCAGTACTTC
TRBJ1-4	-	13	-	TRBV7-9	CASSWTVNEKLFF	TGTGCCAGCAGCTGGACAGTTAATGAAAAACTGTTTTTT
TRBJ2-7	-	13	TRBD1	TRBV19	CASSAGDSYEQYF	TGTGCCAGTAGTGCAGGGGACAGCTACGAGCAGTACTTC
TRBJ2-7	-	13	-	TRBV5-5	CASAATVIYEQYF	TGTGCCAGCGCCGCGACAGTGATCTACGAGCAGTACTTC
TRBJ2-5	-	18	TRBD1	TRBV7-2	CASSLVGTGGRPQETQYF	TGTGCCAGCAGCTTAGTTGGGACAGGGGGCCGTCCCCAAGAGACCCAGTACTTC
TRBJ1-3	-	14	-	TRBV6-5	CASSLGGGGNTIYF	TGTGCCAGCAGTCTGGGGGGGGGTGGAAACACCATATATTTT
TRBJ2-5	-	11	-	TRBV2	CASTTGGTQYF	TGTGCCAGCACGACAGGCGGGACCCAGTACTTC
TRBJ2-3	-	15	TRBD2	TRBV28	CASETSGGAVDTQYF	TGTGCCAGCGAGACTAGCGGGGGGGCAGTAGATACGCAGTATTTT
TRBJ2-1	-	15	TRBD1	TRBV6-6	CASSSPGQGGNEQFF	TGTGCCAGCAGTTCCCCGGGACAGGGAGGGAATGAGCAGTTCTTC
TRBJ1-5	-	15	-	TRBV15	CATSSGSTGYQPQHF	TGTGCCACCAGCAGCGGTTCGACAGGATATCAGCCCCAGCATTTT
TRBJ2-2	-	15	-	TRBV6-6	CASSHRQASTGELFF	TGTGCCAGCAGCCACAGACAGGCCTCCACCGGGGAGCTGTTTTTT
TRBJ1-1	-	17	TRBD1	TRBV18	CASSPRQGPPMNTEAFF	TGTGCCAGCTCACCTCGACAGGGGCCACCCATGAACACTGAAGCTTTCTTT
TRBJ2-1	-	16	TRBD2	TRBV11-3	CASSLYSGGTLNEQFF	TGTGCCAGCAGCTTATATAGCGGGGGGACCCTGAATGAGCAGTTCTTC
TRBJ2-1	-	16	TRBD2	TRBV7-8	CASSSSRGGDYNEQFF	TGTGCCAGCAGCTCTTCGCGGGGGGGAGATTACAATGAGCAGTTCTTC
TRBJ2-1	-	14	TRBD2	TRBV24-1	CATGTSGGRNEQFF	TGTGCCACCGGGACTAGCGGGGGGAGGAATGAGCAGTTCTTC
TRBJ2-7	-	14	TRBD1	TRBV18	CASSPTTGGYEQYF	TGTGCCAGCTCACCGACAACAGGGGGGTACGAGCAGTACTTC
TRBJ2-3	once	15	-	TRBV4-1	CASSQVEAETDTQYF	TGCGCCAGCAGCCAAGTGGAAGCGGAAACAGATACGCAGTATTTT
TRBJ2-7	-	15	-	TRBV5-1	CASSLGGSVSYEQYF	TGCGCCAGCAGCTTGGGCGGCTCAGTATCCTACGAGCAGTACTTC
TRBJ2-7	-	15	-	TRBV6-5	CASSYSPASSYEQYF	TGTGCCAGCAGTTACTCCCCGGCGAGCTCCTACGAGCAGTACTTC
TRBJ2-2	-	12	-	TRBV12-3/TRBV12-4	CASSLAGVELFF	TGTGCCAGCAGTTTAGCCGGGGTTGAGCTGTTTTTT
TRBJ2-7	-	17	TRBD2	TRBV3-1/TRBV3-2	CASSQDSSGGPSYEQYF	TGTGCCAGCAGCCAAGATTCGAGCGGGGGCCCTTCCTACGAGCAGTACTTC
TRBJ1-1	-	13	-	TRBV30	CAWSRPPNTEAFF	TGTGCCTGGAGTCGCCCTCCGAACACTGAAGCTTTCTTT
TRBJ2-1	-	15	-	TRBV5-4	CASSLTGSSYNEQFF	TGTGCCAGCAGCTTGACAGGGAGCTCCTACAATGAGCAGTTCTTC
TRBJ1-3	-	14	-	TRBV30	CAWSVRGAGNTIYF	TGTGCCTGGAGTGTACGAGGGGCTGGAAACACCATATATTTT
TRBJ1-2	-	13	-	TRBV2	CASSERQVYGYTF	TGTGCCAGCAGTGAAAGACAGGTCTATGGCTACACCTTC
TRBJ1-5	-	13	-	TRBV19	CASSIRGEQPQHF	TGTGCCAGTAGTATAAGGGGGGAGCAGCCCCAGCATTTT
TRBJ2-1	-	11	-	TRBV24-1	CATSVGVWQFF	TGTGCCACCAGTGTAGGGGTATGGCAGTTCTTC
TRBJ1-2	once	11	-	TRBV5-1	CASRANYGYTF	TGCGCCAGCAGAGCTAACTATGGCTACACCTTC
TRBJ1-5	-	16	-	TRBV7-8	CASSLTRTASVGPQHF	TGTGCCAGCAGCTTAACGAGGACAGCCTCGGTAGGGCCCCAGCATTTT
TRBJ1-5	-	15	-	TRBV6-5	CASSYRGGGISPQHF	TGTGCCAGCAGTTACCGGGGTGGTGGGATCTCTCCCCAGCATTTT
TRBJ2-6	few	17	TRBD1	TRBV2	CASRTGWYLSGANVLTF	TGTGCCAGCCGGACAGGTTGGTACCTCTCTGGGGCCAACGTCCTGACTTTC
TRBJ1-2	-	15	-	TRBV19	CASSPQGGGFDGYTF	TGTGCCAGTAGTCCCCAGGGAGGAGGGTTCGATGGCTACACCTTC
TRBJ1-1	-	13	-	TRBV5-5	CASSFRVLEEAFF	TGTGCCAGCAGCTTCCGGGTCTTGGAGGAAGCTTTCTTT
TRBJ1-5	-	13	TRBD1	TRBV12-3/TRBV12-4	CASTGGPNQPQHF	TGTGCCAGCACAGGGGGCCCTAATCAGCCCCAGCATTTT
TRBJ2-2	-	14	TRBD1	TRBV30	CACLLQGHTGELFF	TGTGCCTGCCTCCTACAGGGGCACACCGGGGAGCTGTTTTTT
TRBJ2-6	-	17	-	TRBV20-1	CSANEGPFSSGANVLTF	TGCAGTGCTAATGAGGGCCCCTTCTCCTCTGGGGCCAACGTCCTGACTTTC
TRBJ2-5	-	15	TRBD1	TRBV5-1	CASSSGQGRQETQYF	TGCGCCAGCAGCTCCGGACAGGGACGACAAGAGACCCAGTACTTC
TRBJ2-7	-	11	-	TRBV11-3	CASSSTYEQYF	TGTGCCAGCAGCTCCACCTACGAGCAGTACTTC
TRBJ2-1	-	13	-	TRBV14	CASSLTSYNEQFF	TGTGCCAGCAGCCTGACTAGTTACAATGAGCAGTTCTTC
TRBJ2-7	medium-sized	15	TRBD1	TRBV11-2	CASSLVGQGSYEQYF	TGTGCCAGCAGCTTAGTGGGACAGGGGTCCTACGAGCAGTACTTC
TRBJ1-2	-	15	TRBD1	TRBV9	CASSQPGQGIYGYTF	TGTGCCAGCAGCCAACCGGGACAGGGTATATATGGCTACACCTTC
TRBJ1-4	once	13	-	TRBV7-8	CASSSDLNEKLFF	TGTGCCAGCAGCTCGGACTTAAATGAAAAACTGTTTTTT
TRBJ1-5	-	12	-	TRBV20-1	CSASRGNQPQHF	TGCAGTGCTAGTCGGGGGAATCAGCCCCAGCATTTT
TRBJ2-2	few	15	TRBD2	TRBV4-2	CASSRGGADTGELFF	TGTGCCAGCAGCCGCGGGGGGGCGGACACCGGGGAGCTGTTTTTT